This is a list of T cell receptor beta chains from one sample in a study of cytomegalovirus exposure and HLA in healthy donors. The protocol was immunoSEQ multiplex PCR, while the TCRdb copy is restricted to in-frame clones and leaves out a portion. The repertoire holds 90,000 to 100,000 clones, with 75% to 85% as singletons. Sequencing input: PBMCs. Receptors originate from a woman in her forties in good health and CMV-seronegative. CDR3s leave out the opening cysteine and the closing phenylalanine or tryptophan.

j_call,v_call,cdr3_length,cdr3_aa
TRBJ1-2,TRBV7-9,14,ASSLGPDRNLYGYT
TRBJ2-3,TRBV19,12,ASSIPGGTDTQY
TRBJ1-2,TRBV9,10,ASRQPNYGYT
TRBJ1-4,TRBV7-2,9,ASSSSEKLF
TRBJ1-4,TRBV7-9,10,ASSLDGGKLF
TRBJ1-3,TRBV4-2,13,ASSQAGDSGNTIY
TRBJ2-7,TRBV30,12,AWAAGTGHDEQY
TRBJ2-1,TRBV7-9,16,ASSLTLRTVKLDNEQF
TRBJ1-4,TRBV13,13,ASSLSRQGSEKLF
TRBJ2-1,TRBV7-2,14,ASSPRGGISYNEQF
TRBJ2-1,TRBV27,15,ASSPTTSGGAWNEQF
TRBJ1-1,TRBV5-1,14,ASNLAGRGQSTEAF
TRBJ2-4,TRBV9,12,ASSFGTGRDIQY
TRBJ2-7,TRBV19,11,ASNRGPSYEQY
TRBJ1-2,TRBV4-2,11,ASSHGLDYGYT
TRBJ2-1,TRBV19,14,ASSIPTVRSMNEQF
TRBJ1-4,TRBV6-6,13,ASSHVPARDEKLF
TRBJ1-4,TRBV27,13,ASRQRGATNEKLF
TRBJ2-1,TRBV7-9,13,ASSLGQGTNNEQF
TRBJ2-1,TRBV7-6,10,ASSHRTDEQF
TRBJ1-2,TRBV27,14,ASSPPDRGRGYGYT
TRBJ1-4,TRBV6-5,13,ASSYKTGLWEKLF
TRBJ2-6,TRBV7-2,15,ASSLEARTNGANVLT
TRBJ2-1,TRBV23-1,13,ASSRLNHRGREQF
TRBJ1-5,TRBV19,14,ASSISGTGIDQPQH
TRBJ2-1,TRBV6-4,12,ASSAGGNYNEQF
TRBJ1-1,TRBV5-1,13,ASSVGASVNTEAF
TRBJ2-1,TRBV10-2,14,ASRSLTGLQGDEQF
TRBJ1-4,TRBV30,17,AWSKSWTSGGGTNEKLF
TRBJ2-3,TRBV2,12,ASTKDRDTDTQY